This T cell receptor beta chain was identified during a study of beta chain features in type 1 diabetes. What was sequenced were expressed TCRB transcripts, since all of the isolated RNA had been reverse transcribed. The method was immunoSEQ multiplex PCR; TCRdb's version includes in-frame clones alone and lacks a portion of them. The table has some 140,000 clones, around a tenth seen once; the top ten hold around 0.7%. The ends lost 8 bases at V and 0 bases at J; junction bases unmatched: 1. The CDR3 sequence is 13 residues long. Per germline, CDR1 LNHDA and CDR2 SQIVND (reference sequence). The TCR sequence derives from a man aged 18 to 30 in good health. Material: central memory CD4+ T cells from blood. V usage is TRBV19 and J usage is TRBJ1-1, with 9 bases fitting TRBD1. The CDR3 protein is CASGTGLNTEAFF. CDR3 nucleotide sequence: TGTGCCAGTGGGACAGGGTTGAACACTGAAGCTTTCTTT. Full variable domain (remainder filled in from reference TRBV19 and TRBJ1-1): DGGITQSPKYLFRKEGQNVTLSCEQNLNHDAMYWYRQDPGQGLRLIYYSQIVNDFQKGDIAEGYSVSREKKESFPLTVTSAQKNPTAFYLCASGTGLNTEAFFGQGTRLTVV.